The rows below give T cell receptor beta chains drawn from one sample of a study of T cell responses to AZD1222 COVID-19 vaccine. Only in-frame clones appear in the TCRdb table, and some are missing; sequencing was by immunoSEQ multiplex PCR. This sample yields 160,000 or so clones, of which 85% to 90% are seen a single time; roughly 5.5% belongs to the top ten. Sample: peripheral blood, taken on day 0 of AZD1222 vaccination. All receptors derive from an adult in good health. The CDR3 runs from the conserved cysteine through the conserved F or W. The D gene is left open where the match is weak. The size of a clone is reported for some rows only, either as once, few or many, or as a class for expanded clones.

TRBV28,-,TRBJ1-3,-,TGTGCCAGCAGTTTATTCCTTGGGGGCAACTCTGGAAACACCATATATTTT,CASSLFLGGNSGNTIYF
TRBV14,-,TRBJ2-1,-,TGTGCCAGCAGCCAACTAGAGTCCTACAATGAGCAGTTCTTC,CASSQLESYNEQFF
TRBV6-1,TRBD1,TRBJ1-2,-,TGTGCCAGCAGTGAGATGGGACAGGGGTACGGCGGCTACACCTTC,CASSEMGQGYGGYTF
TRBV6-1,-,TRBJ1-1,-,TGTGCCAGCAGTGCTGGGGGGCAGTCTATGAACACTGAAGCTTTCTTT,CASSAGGQSMNTEAFF
TRBV27,-,TRBJ1-1,-,TGTGCCAGCAGTTTAAGTTCTAGGAGGACTGAAGCTTTCTTT,CASSLSSRRTEAFF
TRBV28,TRBD1,TRBJ1-4,-,TGTGCCAGCAGTTTATTCGCGACAGGGTTGGGGGAAAAACTGTTTTTT,CASSLFATGLGEKLFF
TRBV5-1,-,TRBJ1-5,-,TGCGCCAGCCTCCTCCGGGACACCAGTAGCAATCAGCCCCAGCATTTT,CASLLRDTSSNQPQHF
TRBV6-1,-,TRBJ1-2,-,TGTGCCAGCAGTGAACGGGAAACACCCCTGGAGGGCTACACCTTC,CASSERETPLEGYTF
TRBV30,TRBD2,TRBJ2-7,-,TGTGCCTGGAGTAGAAGCGGGAGTGATTACGAGCAGTACTTC,CAWSRSGSDYEQYF
TRBV7-2,-,TRBJ1-3,few,TGTGCCAGCAGCTACAGGGTTTCGGGAAACACCATATATTTT,CASSYRVSGNTIYF
TRBV7-3,-,TRBJ1-5,-,TGTGCCAGCAGCTTATTCGGGGACTACAATCAGCCCCAGCATTTT,CASSLFGDYNQPQHF
TRBV5-4,TRBD2,TRBJ2-1,-,TGTGCCAGCAGCCCCCCGGGACTAGCGGGAGGGGGCTCCTACAATGAGCAGTTCTTC,CASSPPGLAGGGSYNEQFF
TRBV12-3/TRBV12-4,-,TRBJ1-5,-,TGTGCCAGCAGTTTAGGCAAGGGGCGGCCCCAGCATTTT,CASSLGKGRPQHF
TRBV7-2,-,TRBJ2-7,-,TGTGCCAGCAGCTTCACACAGTCCTACGAGCAGTACTTC,CASSFTQSYEQYF
TRBV9,TRBD1,TRBJ1-2,-,TGTGCCAGCAGCGTAGGTTTCGGACAGGACTATGGCTACACCTTC,CASSVGFGQDYGYTF
TRBV2,-,TRBJ1-5,few,TGTGCCAGCAGTGAGGGGGCGGCGACGCAGCCCCAGCATTTT,CASSEGAATQPQHF
TRBV30,-,TRBJ1-5,-,TGTGCCTGGAGTGCTCAGGGTCATAGCAATCAGCCCCAGCATTTT,CAWSAQGHSNQPQHF
TRBV15,-,TRBJ1-5,-,TGTGCCACCAGCAGAGATTTCCAGGGAGGTCAGCCCCAGCATTTT,CATSRDFQGGQPQHF
TRBV11-2,TRBD1,TRBJ2-4,-,TGTGCCAGCAGCGTGACAGGGATAGACATTCAGTACTTC,CASSVTGIDIQYF
TRBV19,-,TRBJ1-6,-,TGTGCCAGTAGTGCTCTATTATCACCCCTCCACTTT,CASSALLSPLHF
TRBV28,-,TRBJ1-6,-,TGTGCCAGCAGTTTGTGGACCTCAGGAGTAAATTCACCCCTCCACTTT,CASSLWTSGVNSPLHF
TRBV13,TRBD2,TRBJ2-5,-,TGTGCCAGCAGCCTTCAGACTAGCGGGAGTAGTGAGACCCAGTACTTC,CASSLQTSGSSETQYF
TRBV30,-,TRBJ1-4,-,TGTGCCTGGGGACCACTTACCGCGGGACTTTACGAAAAACTGTTTTTT,CAWGPLTAGLYEKLFF
TRBV28,TRBD1,TRBJ1-5,-,TGTGCCAGCAGTAAACAGGGGACCCATCAGCCCCAGCATTTT,CASSKQGTHQPQHF
TRBV7-9,TRBD2,TRBJ2-1,-,TGTGCCAGCAGCTTGACTAGCGGGAGAAAGAATTACAATGAGCAGTTCTTC,CASSLTSGRKNYNEQFF
TRBV9,-,TRBJ1-1,-,TGTGCCAGCAGCGTAGGGAATCTGAACACTGAAGCTTTCTTT,CASSVGNLNTEAFF